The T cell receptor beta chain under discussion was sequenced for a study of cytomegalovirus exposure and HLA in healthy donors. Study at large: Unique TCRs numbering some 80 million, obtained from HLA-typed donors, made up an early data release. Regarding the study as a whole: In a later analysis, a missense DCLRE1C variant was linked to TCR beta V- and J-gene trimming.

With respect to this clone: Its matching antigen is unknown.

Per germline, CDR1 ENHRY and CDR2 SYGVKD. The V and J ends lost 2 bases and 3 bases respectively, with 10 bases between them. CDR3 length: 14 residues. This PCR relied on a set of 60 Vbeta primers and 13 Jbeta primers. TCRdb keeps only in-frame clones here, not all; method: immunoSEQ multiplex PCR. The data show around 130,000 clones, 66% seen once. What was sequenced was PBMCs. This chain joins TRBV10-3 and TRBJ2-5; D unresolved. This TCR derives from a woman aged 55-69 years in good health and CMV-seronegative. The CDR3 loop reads CAISEGLPKETQYF. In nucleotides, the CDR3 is TGTGCCATCAGTGAGGGGCTGCCAAAAGAGACCCAGTACTTC.